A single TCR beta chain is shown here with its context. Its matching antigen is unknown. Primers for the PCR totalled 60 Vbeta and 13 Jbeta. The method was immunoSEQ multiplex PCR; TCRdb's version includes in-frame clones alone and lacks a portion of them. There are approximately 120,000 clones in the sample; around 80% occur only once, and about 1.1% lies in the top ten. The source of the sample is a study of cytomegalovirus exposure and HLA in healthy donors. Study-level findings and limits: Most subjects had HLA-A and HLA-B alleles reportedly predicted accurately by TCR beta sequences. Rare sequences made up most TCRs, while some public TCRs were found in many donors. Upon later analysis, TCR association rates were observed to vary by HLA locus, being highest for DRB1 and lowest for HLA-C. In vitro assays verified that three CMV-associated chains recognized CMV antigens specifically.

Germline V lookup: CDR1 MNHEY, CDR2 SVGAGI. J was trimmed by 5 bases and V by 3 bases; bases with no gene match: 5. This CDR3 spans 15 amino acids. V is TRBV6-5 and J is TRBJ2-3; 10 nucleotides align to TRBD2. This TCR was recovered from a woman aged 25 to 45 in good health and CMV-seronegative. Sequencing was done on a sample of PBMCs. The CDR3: CASSYQRGGIDTQYF. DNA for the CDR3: TGTGCCAGCAGTTATCAGCGGGGGGGTATAGATACGCAGTATTTT.